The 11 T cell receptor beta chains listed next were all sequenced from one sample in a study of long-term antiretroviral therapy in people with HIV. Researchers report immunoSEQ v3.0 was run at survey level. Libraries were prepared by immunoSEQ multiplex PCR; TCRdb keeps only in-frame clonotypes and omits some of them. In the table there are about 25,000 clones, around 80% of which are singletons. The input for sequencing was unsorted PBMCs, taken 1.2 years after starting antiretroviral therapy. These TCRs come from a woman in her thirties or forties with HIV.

Here the CDR3 reads CASSQVLGITGELFF. Here the CDR3 DNA reads TGCGCCAGCAGCCAAGTGTTGGGAATCACCGGGGAGCTGTTTTTT. V and J are TRBV4-1 and TRBJ2-2; D unresolved. Deletions cut 1 base from V and 4 bases from J, with 10 bases between. The CDR3 is made up of 15 amino acids. From germline, CDR1 is MGHRA and CDR2 YSYEKL.

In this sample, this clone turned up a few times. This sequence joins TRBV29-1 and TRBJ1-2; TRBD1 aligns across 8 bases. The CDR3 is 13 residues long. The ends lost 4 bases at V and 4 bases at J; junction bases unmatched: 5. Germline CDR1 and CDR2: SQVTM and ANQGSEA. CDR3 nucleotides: TGCAGCGTTGCGGACAGGGAGGGCTATGGCTACACCTTC. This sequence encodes CSVADREGYGYTF.

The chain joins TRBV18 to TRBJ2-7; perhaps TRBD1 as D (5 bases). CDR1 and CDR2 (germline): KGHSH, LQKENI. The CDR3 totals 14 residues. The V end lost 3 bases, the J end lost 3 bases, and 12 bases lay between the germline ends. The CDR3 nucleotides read TGTGCCAGCTCACCCTGGACATCCAACTACGAGCAGTACTTC. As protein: CASSPWTSNYEQYF.

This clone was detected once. In DNA form, the CDR3 reads TGCGCCAGCAGCCAAGAAATTGCGGGAGGGGGAAACACCATATATTTT. It yields the protein CASSQEIAGGGNTIYF. V is TRBV4-3 and J is TRBJ1-3; D gene ambiguous. Germline V CDR1 and CDR2: LGHNA, YSLEER. Trimming took 0 bases from V and 4 from J, leaving 13 bases between them. The CDR3 totals 16 residues.

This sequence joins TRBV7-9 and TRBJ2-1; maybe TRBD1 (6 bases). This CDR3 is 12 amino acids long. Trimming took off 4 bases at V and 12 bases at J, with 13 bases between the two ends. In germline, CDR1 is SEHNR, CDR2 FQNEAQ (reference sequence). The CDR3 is CASSSDSSGQFF. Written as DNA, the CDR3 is TGTGCCAGCAGCTCGGACAGCTCGGGGCAGTTCTTC.

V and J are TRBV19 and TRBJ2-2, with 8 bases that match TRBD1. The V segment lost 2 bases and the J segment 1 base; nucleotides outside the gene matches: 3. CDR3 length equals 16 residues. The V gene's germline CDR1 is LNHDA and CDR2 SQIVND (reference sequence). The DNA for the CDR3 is TGTGCCAGTAGTATATCCGGGACAGGGAACACCGGGGAGCTGTTTTTT. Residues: CASSISGTGNTGELFF.

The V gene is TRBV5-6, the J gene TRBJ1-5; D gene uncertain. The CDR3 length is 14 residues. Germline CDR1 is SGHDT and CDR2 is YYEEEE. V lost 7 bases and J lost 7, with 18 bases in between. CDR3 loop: CASASGGSGQPQHF. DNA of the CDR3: TGTGCCAGCGCCTCGGGAGGGTCGGGACAGCCCCAGCATTTT. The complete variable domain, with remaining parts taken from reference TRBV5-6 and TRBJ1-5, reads DAGVTQSPTHLIKTRGQQVTLRCSPKSGHDTVSWYQQALGQGPQFIFQYYEEEERQRGNFPDRFSGHQFPNYSSELNVNALLLGDSALYLCASASGGSGQPQHFGDGTRLSIL.

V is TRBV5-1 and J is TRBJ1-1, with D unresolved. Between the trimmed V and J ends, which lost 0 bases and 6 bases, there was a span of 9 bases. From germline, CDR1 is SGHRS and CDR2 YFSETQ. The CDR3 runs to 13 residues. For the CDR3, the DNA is TGCGCCAGCAGCTTGGGGACTCTCGCTGAAGCTTTCTTT. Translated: CASSLGTLAEAFF.

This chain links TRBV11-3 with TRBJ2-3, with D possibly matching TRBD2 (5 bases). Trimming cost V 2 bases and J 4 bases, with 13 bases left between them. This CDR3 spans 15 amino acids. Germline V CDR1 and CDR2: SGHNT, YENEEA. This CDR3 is CASSLFLGSSDTQYF. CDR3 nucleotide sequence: TGTGCCAGCAGCTTATTCTTAGGGAGTTCAGATACGCAGTATTTT.

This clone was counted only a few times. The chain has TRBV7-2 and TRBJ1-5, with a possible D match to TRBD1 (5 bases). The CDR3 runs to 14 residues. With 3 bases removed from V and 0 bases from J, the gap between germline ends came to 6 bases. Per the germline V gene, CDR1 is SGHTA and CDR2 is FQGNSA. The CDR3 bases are TGTGCCAGCAGCTTCAGGGTTAGCAATCAGCCCCAGCATTTT. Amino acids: CASSFRVSNQPQHF.

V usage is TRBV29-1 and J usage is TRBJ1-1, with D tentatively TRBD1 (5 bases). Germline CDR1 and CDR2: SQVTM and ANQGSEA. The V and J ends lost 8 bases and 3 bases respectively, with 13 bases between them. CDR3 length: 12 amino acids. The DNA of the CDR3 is TGCAGCCCCTCCAAGGGGTACACTGAAGCTTTCTTT. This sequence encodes CSPSKGYTEAFF.